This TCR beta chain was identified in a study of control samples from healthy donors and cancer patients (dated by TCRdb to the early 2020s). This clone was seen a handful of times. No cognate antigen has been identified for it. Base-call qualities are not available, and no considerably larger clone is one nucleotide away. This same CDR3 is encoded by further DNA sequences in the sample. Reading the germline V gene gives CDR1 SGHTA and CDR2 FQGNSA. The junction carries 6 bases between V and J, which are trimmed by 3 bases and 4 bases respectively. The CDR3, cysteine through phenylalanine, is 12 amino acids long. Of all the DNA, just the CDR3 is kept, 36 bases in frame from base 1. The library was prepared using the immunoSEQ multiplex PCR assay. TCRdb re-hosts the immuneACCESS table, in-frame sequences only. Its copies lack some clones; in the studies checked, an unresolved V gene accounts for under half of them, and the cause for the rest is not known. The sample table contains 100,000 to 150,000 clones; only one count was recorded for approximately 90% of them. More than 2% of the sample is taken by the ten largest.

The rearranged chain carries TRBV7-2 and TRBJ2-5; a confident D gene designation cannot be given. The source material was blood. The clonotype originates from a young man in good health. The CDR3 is CASSFTGETQYF. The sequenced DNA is TGTGCCAGCAGCTTTACCGGAGAGACCCAGTACTTC. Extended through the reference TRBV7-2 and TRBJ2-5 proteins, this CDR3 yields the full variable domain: GAGVSQSPSNKVTEKGKDVELRCDPISGHTALYWYRQSLGQGLEFLIYFQGNSAPDKSGLPSDRFSAERTGGSVSTLTIQRTQQEDSAVYLCASSFTGETQYFGPGTRLLVL.